This TCR beta chain was retrieved from a study of Graves' ophthalmopathy and Graves' hyperthyroidism. Study conclusions and caveats: Sensitivity of roughly 64% and specificity of 72.22% were achieved by the model that predicted ophthalmopathy progression.

V shed 6 bases, J shed 5 bases, and the junction held 10 bases outside the gene matches. Per germline, CDR1 SNHLY and CDR2 FYNNEI. The CDR3 covers 15 residues. This clonotype was seen a handful of times. Its matching antigen is unknown. Transcripts of RNA were the source for amplifying TCR beta CDR3 regions. Scientists carried out first-round RT-PCR using HTBI primers and then a second-round multiplex PCR. In TCRdb, the multiplex PCR reads were re-called with MiXCR into one record per CDR3 protein. This table holds 580,000 or so distinct CDR3 sequences, under 45% found once. Diagnosis used clinical symptoms, serum thyroxine, TRAb, thyroid ultrasound and orbital computed tomography.

This receptor was taken from an adult man with Graves' hyperthyroidism. V gene TRBV2 combines with J gene TRBJ2-7; 10 nucleotides match TRBD1. What was sequenced was peripheral blood or thyroid tissue (not recorded which). Here the CDR3 reads CASRGGTGASHEQYF. CDR3 DNA: TGTGCCAGCAGAGGAGGGACAGGGGCGTCCCACGAGCAGTACTTC.